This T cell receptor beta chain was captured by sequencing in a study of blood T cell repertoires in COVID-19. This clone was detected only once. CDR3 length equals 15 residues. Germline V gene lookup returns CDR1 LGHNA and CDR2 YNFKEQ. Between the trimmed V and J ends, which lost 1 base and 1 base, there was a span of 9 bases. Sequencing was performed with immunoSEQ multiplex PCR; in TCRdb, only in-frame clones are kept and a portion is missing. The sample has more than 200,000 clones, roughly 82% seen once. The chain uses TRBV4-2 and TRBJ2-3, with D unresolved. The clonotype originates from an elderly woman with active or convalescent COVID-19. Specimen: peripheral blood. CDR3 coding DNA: TGTGCCAGCAGCCAAGGGATAGCCGGCACAGATACGCAGTATTTT. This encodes CASSQGIAGTDTQYF.